One sample yielded the 9 T cell receptor beta chains listed below, sequenced in a study of T-cell reconstitution after alpha-beta-depleted transplantation in children. Unique molecular identifiers were used to barcode this TCRbeta library. From the PCR reads, TCRdb called clonotypes with MiXCR, one entry per CDR3 protein. The sample records some 300,000 distinct CDR3 sequences, about a tenth being singletons. The material was PBMCs from the stem cell graft donor, obtained from the stem cell graft. All receptors derive from a human donor who donated a stem cell graft to a child with acute lymphoblastic leukemia.

The chain links TRBV28 to TRBJ2-7; no clear D gene. This CDR3 has 14 residues. Trimming took off 6 bases at V and 3 bases at J, with 15 bases between the two ends. Germline V gene sequence: CDR1 MDHEN, CDR2 SYDVKM. CDR3 loop: CASRSNLFNYEQYF. The CDR3 DNA reads as TGTGCCAGCAGATCTAATCTTTTCAACTACGAGCAGTACTTC. Drawing the rest from reference TRBV28 and TRBJ2-7, the complete variable domain is DVKVTQSSRYLVKRTGEKVFLECVQDMDHENMFWYRQDPGLGLRLIYFSYDVKMKEKGDIPEGYSVSREKKERFSLILESASTNQTSMYLCASRSNLFNYEQYFGPGTRLTVT.

The chain is built from TRBV4-3 and TRBJ1-4, with no clear D. Trimming took 2 bases from V and 8 from J, leaving 15 bases between them. Germline CDR1 reads LGHNA; CDR2 reads YSLEER. CDR3 size: 15 residues. The chain's CDR3 is CASSQTRSLGEKLFF. DNA of the CDR3: TGCGCCAGCAGCCAAACCAGAAGTTTGGGAGAAAAACTGTTTTTT.

The V gene is TRBV25-1, the J gene TRBJ2-1; D unresolved. This CDR3 region has 11 residues. Germline CDR1 is MGHDK and CDR2 is SYGVNS. V lost 5 bases, J lost 15 bases, and 14 bases lay in between. CDR3 coding DNA: TGTGCCAGCAGTATATCGGACGGCCGGTTCTTC. It is translated as CASSISDGRFF.

In this sample, this clonotype turned up a few times. V gene TRBV5-1 combines with J gene TRBJ2-3; 9 nucleotides match TRBD1. V was pared by 0 bases and J by 9 bases, with 5 bases of the junction left unmatched. Germline V CDR1 and CDR2: SGHRS, YFSETQ. This CDR3 contains 14 residues. The CDR3 sequence is CASSLGQGERTQYF. In nucleotides, the CDR3 is TGCGCCAGCAGCTTGGGACAGGGGGAAAGAACGCAGTATTTT. The variable domain in full, with the rest retrieved from reference TRBV5-1 and TRBJ2-3, is KAGVTQTPRYLIKTRGQQVTLSCSPISGHRSVSWYQQTPGQGLQFLFEYFSETQRNKGNFPGRFSGRQFSNSRSEMNVSTLELGDSALYLCASSLGQGERTQYFGPGTRLTVL.

The chain recombines TRBV6-2 or TRBV6-3 with TRBJ2-1, with 10 bases that match TRBD2. The CDR3 has 15 residues. V was clipped by 6 bases and J by 4 bases; unmatched bases: 6. The V gene's germline CDR1 is MNHEY and CDR2 SVGEGT. In DNA form, the CDR3 reads TGTGCCAGCAGATTCCTAGCGGGAGTGTACAATGAGCAGTTCTTC. This encodes CASRFLAGVYNEQFF.

This clonotype was picked up a small number of times. V gene TRBV29-1 combines with J gene TRBJ1-2; D not certain. The CDR3 sequence is 13 residues long. Per the germline V gene, CDR1 is SQVTM and CDR2 is ANQGSEA. V shed 4 bases and J shed 3 bases, with 12 bases lying between them. The CDR3 loop is CSVAAPGDYGYTF. DNA of the CDR3: TGCAGCGTTGCGGCCCCGGGCGACTATGGCTACACCTTC.

The chain employs TRBV9 and TRBJ2-7; D unresolved. This CDR3 has 14 amino acids. Germline CDR1 reads SGDLS; CDR2 reads YYNGEE. V lost 4 bases to trimming and J lost 0 bases, with 11 bases between them. The CDR3: CASSPFVSSYEQYF. For the CDR3, the DNA is TGTGCCAGCAGCCCCTTCGTGAGCTCCTACGAGCAGTACTTC.

Only a few counts were recorded for this clonotype. J is TRBJ2-3 and V is TRBV29-1; tentatively, D is TRBD2 (5 bases). Germline V CDR1 and CDR2: SQVTM, ANQGSEA. This CDR3 is 13 amino acids long. V was clipped by 1 base and J by 6 bases, with 11 bases between them. This CDR3 reads CSVEGPSGDTQYF. DNA of the CDR3: TGCAGCGTTGAAGGCCCCTCGGGGGATACGCAGTATTTT.

The rearrangement uses TRBV7-8 and TRBJ2-5; D may be TRBD1 (5 bases). The germline CDR1 and CDR2 sequences are SGHVS and FQNEAQ. V dropped 1 base and J dropped 5 bases, with 8 bases sitting between them. This CDR3 spans 13 amino acids. The CDR3 sequence: CASSLEGLETQYF. CDR3 in DNA: TGTGCCAGCAGCTTAGAGGGGCTGGAGACCCAGTACTTC.